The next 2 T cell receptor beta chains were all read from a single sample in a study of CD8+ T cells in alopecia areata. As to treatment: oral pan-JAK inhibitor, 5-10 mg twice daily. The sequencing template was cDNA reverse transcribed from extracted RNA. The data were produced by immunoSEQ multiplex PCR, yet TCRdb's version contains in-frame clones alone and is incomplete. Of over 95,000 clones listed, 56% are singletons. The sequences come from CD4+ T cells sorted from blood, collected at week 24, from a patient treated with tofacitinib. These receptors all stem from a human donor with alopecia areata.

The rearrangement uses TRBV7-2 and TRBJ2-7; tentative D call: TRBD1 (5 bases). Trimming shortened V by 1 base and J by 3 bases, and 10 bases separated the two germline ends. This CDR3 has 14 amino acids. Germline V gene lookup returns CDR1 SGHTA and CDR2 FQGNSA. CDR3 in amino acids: CASSLGGSYYEQYF. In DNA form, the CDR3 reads TGTGCCAGCAGCTTAGGGGGCAGTTACTACGAGCAGTACTTC.

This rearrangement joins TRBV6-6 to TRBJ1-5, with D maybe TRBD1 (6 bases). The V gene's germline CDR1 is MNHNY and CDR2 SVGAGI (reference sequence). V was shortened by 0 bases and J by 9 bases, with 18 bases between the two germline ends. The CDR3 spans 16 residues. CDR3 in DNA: TGTGCCAGCAGTTACTCCTACAGGGTCCCTTTCGCGCCCCAGCATTTT. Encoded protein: CASSYSYRVPFAPQHF.